This T cell receptor beta chain is from a study of blood T cell repertoires in COVID-19. Study-wide context: The United States, Italy and Spain provided the acute and convalescent COVID-19 samples. The analysed material was cDNA or gDNA that came from T cells, B-cell-depleted T cells, or PBMCs.

As originally analysed: Estimation of nucleated cell counts was performed using reference gene primer amplification. The data were produced by immunoSEQ multiplex PCR, yet TCRdb's version contains in-frame clones alone and is incomplete. For V, J and clone size, that table is used; D and trimming come from the DNA. The table includes about 250,000 clones, about four fifths detected once. From germline, CDR1 is SGHAT and CDR2 FQNNGV. The CDR3 is made up of 15 amino acids. V lost 1 base and J 5 bases, leaving 11 bases between the germline ends. The material sequenced was peripheral blood. The receptor was derived from a man older than 75 with acute or convalescent COVID-19. The V call is TRBV11-2, the J call TRBJ2-2; no definite D call. The CDR3 sequence: CASSLVPEKTGELFF. The CDR3 nucleotides read TGTGCCAGCAGCTTAGTCCCCGAGAAGACCGGGGAGCTGTTTTTT. Full variable domain (missing parts from reference TRBV11-2 and TRBJ2-2): EAGVAQSPRYKIIEKRQSVAFWCNPISGHATLYWYQQILGQGPKLLIQFQNNGVVDDSQLPKDRFSAERLKGVDSTLKIQPAKLEDSAVYLCASSLVPEKTGELFFGEGSRLTVL.